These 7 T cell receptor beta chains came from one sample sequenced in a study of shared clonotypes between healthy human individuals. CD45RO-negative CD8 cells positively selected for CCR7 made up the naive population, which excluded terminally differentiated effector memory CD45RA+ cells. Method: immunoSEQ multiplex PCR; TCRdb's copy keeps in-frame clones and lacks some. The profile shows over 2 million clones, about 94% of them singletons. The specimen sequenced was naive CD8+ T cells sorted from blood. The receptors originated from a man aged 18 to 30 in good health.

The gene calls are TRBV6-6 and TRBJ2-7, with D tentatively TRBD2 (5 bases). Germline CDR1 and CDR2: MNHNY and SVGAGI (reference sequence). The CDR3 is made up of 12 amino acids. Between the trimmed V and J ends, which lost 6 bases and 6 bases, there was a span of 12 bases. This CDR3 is CASSPTSSEQYF. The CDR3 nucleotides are TGTGCCAGCAGCCCCACTAGTAGCGAGCAGTACTTC.

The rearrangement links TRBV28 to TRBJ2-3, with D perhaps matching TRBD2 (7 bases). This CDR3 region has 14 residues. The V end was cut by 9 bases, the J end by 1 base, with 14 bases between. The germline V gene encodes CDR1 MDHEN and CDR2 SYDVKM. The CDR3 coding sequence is TGTGCCAGTCGCGGGGGCGTCGGCACAGATACGCAGTATTTT. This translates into CASRGGVGTDTQYF.

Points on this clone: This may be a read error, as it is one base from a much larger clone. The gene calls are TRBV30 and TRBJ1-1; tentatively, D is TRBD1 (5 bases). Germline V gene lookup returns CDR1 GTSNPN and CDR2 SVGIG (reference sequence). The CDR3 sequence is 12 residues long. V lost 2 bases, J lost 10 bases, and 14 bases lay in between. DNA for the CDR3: TGTGCCTGGAGTAAGTCGGGGGATATAGCTTTCTTT. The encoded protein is CAWSKSGDIAFF.

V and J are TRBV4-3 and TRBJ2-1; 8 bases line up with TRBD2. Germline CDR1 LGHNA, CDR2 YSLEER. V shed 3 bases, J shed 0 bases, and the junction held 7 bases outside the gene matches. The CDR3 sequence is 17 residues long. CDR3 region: CASSQGTAGDSYNEQFF. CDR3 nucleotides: TGCGCCAGCAGCCAGGGTACAGCGGGAGACTCCTACAATGAGCAGTTCTTC.

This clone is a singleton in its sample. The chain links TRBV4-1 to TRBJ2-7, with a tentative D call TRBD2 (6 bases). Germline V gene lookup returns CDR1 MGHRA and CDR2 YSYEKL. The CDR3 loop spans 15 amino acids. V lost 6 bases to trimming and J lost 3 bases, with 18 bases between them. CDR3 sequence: CASSLKIGEVYEQYF. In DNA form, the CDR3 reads TGCGCCAGCAGTCTTAAAATAGGGGAGGTCTACGAGCAGTACTTC.

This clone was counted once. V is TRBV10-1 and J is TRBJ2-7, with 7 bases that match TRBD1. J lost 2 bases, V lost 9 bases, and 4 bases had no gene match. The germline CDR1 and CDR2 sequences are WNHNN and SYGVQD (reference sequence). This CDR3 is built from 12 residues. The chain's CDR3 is CARTGNTYEQYF. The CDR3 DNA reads TGCGCCAGGACAGGGAATACCTACGAGCAGTACTTC.

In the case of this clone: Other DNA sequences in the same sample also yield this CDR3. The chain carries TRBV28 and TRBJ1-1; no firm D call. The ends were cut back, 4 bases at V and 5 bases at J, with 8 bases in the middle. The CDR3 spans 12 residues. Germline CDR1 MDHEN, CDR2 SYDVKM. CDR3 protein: CASSSSSTEAFF. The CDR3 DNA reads TGTGCCAGCAGTTCATCATCTACTGAAGCTTTCTTT.